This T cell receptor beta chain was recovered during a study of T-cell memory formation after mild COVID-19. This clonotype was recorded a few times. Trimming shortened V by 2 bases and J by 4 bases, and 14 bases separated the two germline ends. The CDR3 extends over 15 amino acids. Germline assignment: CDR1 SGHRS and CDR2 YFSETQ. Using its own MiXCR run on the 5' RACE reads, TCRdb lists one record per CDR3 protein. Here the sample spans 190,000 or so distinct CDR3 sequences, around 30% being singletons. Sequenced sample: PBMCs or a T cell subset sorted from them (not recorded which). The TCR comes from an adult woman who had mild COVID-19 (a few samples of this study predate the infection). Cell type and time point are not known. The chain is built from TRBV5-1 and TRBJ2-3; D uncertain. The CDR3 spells CASSFLAVKSDTQYF. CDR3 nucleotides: TGCGCCAGCAGCTTTTTGGCGGTAAAATCAGATACGCAGTATTTT.